These 24 T cell receptor beta chains came from one sample sequenced in a study of blood T cell repertoires in COVID-19. Here immunoSEQ multiplex PCR was the method, and the copy in TCRdb shows in-frame clones only, minus some. The sample consists of under 45,000 clones, around 81% of them appearing once. Sequenced material: peripheral blood. The receptors shown here come from a man in his fifties with active COVID-19.

The chain employs TRBV4-2 and TRBJ2-7; 12 positions match TRBD2. The CDR3 contains 21 residues. CDR1 and CDR2 from the germline V gene are LGHNA and YNFKEQ. V dropped 1 base and J dropped 1; count of bases not matched to a gene: 17. The CDR3 loop is CASSQGETSGRPYPSSYEQYF. CDR3 coding DNA: TGTGCCAGCAGCCAAGGGGAGACTAGCGGGAGACCTTATCCTAGTTCCTACGAGCAGTACTTC.

J is TRBJ2-1 and V is TRBV11-2; 7 bases are a match to TRBD2. The germline gives CDR1 SGHAT, CDR2 FQNNGV. V was clipped by 2 bases and J by 8 bases; unmatched bases: 6. CDR3 length equals 14 residues. The CDR3 region has the DNA TGTGCCAGCAGCTTAAGCCTAGCGGCGGATGAGCAGTTCTTC. It yields the protein CASSLSLAADEQFF.

The chain links TRBV7-8 to TRBJ1-6, with TRBD1 identical over 9 bases. The CDR3 consists of 15 residues. Germline V gene data show CDR1 as SGHVS and CDR2 as FQNEAQ. The V and J ends lost 5 bases and 7 bases, in that order; junction bases with no gene match: 6. The CDR3 coding sequence is TGTGCCAGCAGCAGAACCGGGACAGGGAATTCACCCCTCCACTTT. Amino acid sequence: CASSRTGTGNSPLHF.

The chain recombines TRBV7-3 with TRBJ2-5; 9 bases map to TRBD2. CDR3 size: 16 residues. Trimming removed 2 bases from V and 2 bases from J; junction bases left unmatched: 6. Germline values: CDR1 SGHTA, CDR2 FQGTGA. The CDR3 region has the DNA TGTGCCAGCAGCTTAGTCCCAGCGGGGGGTCAAGAGACCCAGTACTTC. Translated: CASSLVPAGGQETQYF.

V and J are TRBV11-3 and TRBJ2-3; D possibly corresponds to TRBD2 (5 bases). The ends were cut back, 3 bases at V and 6 bases at J, with 13 bases in the middle. Germline CDR1 SGHNT, CDR2 YENEEA. CDR3 size: 14 residues. CDR3 DNA sequence: TGTGCCAGCAGCTTTTTTCTAGCCGCGGATACGCAGTATTTT. The encoded protein is CASSFFLAADTQYF.

The chain uses TRBV12-5 and TRBJ2-5; D may be TRBD1 (5 bases). The V end was cut by 7 bases, the J end by 4 bases, with 19 bases between. Germline lookup yields CDR1 LGHNT and CDR2 FRNRAP. This CDR3 contains 15 residues. CDR3 sequence: CASASREQALETQYF. The CDR3 bases are TGTGCTAGTGCCAGCAGAGAACAGGCCCTAGAGACCCAGTACTTC.

The J gene is TRBJ2-1, the V gene TRBV5-8; 8 nucleotides agree with TRBD2. Per the germline V gene, CDR1 is SGHTS and CDR2 is YDEGEE. The CDR3 extends over 15 amino acids. The trim removed 0 bases at V and 4 bases at J, leaving 3 bases unmatched. The CDR3 nucleotides are TGTGCCAGCAGCTTGGCTACTAGCGGTTACAATGAGCAGTTCTTC. Translation gives CASSLATSGYNEQFF.

V usage is TRBV2 and J usage is TRBJ1-5, with D unresolved. Germline values: CDR1 SNHLY, CDR2 FYNNEI. Trimming pared 3 bases from V and 3 bases from J, leaving 9 bases between. This CDR3 has 14 amino acids. The CDR3 protein is CASSDGMINQPQHF. DNA of the CDR3: TGTGCCAGCAGTGACGGGATGATCAATCAGCCCCAGCATTTT.

In this sample, this clone is medium-sized. The V call is TRBV11-3, the J call TRBJ1-2; D gene uncertain. Trimming stripped 3 bases from V and 13 bases from J, with 18 bases between. This CDR3 is 13 amino acids long. Looked up from germline, CDR1 is SGHNT and CDR2 is YENEEA. CDR3 sequence reads: CASSFGITMAGTF. The CDR3 bases are TGTGCCAGCAGCTTCGGGATAACTATGGCGGGCACCTTC. The full variable domain, in which reference TRBV11-3 and TRBJ1-2 provide the parts outside the CDR3, is EAGVVQSPRYKIIEKKQPVAFWCNPISGHNTLYWYLQNLGQGPELLIRYENEEAVDDSQLPKDRFSAERLKGVDSTLKIQPAELGDSAVYLCASSFGITMAGTFGSGTRLTVV.

The chain uses TRBV2 and TRBJ2-3, with no clear D. CDR3 size: 12 residues. Germline CDR1 and CDR2: SNHLY and FYNNEI. V gave up 7 bases and J gave up 7 bases, with 12 bases separating them. This CDR3 is CASTRESNTQYF. CDR3 DNA: TGTGCCAGCACAAGAGAATCCAATACGCAGTATTTT.

CDR3 sequence: CASSYKGQSTDTQYF. Written as DNA, the CDR3 is TGTGCCAGCAGCTACAAGGGACAGAGCACAGATACGCAGTATTTT. This chain uses TRBV7-9 with TRBJ2-3, with 7 bases aligning to TRBD1. The CDR3 runs to 15 residues. V shed 4 bases and J 0 bases; nucleotides not matched to a gene: 4. The V gene's germline CDR1 is SEHNR and CDR2 FQNEAQ (reference sequence).

The chain combines TRBV9 with TRBJ2-1; TRBD2 matches at 9 bases. Trimming took 3 bases from V and 4 from J; bases not matched to a gene: 8. There are 16 residues in the CDR3. CDR1 SGDLS and CDR2 YYNGEE come from the germline V gene. In DNA form, the CDR3 reads TGTGCCAGCAGCGCAGGTAGCGGGAGAACATACAATGAGCAGTTCTTC. Protein product: CASSAGSGRTYNEQFF. The full variable domain, with the rest looked up from reference TRBV9 and TRBJ2-1, is DSGVTQTPKHLITATGQRVTLRCSPRSGDLSVYWYQQSLDQGLQFLIQYYNGEERAKGNILERFSAQQFPDLHSELNLSSLELGDSALYFCASSAGSGRTYNEQFFGPGTRLTVL.

The chain has TRBV4-3 and TRBJ2-1; 9 bases fit TRBD2. Germline values: CDR1 LGHNA, CDR2 YSLEER. This CDR3 region has 16 residues. The trim removed 0 bases at V and 3 bases at J, leaving 3 bases unmatched. The CDR3 nucleotides read TGCGCCAGCAGCCAAGATGTTAGCGGGAGCTACAATGAGCAGTTCTTC. Translated: CASSQDVSGSYNEQFF.

The rearrangement joins TRBV2 to TRBJ2-5, with 7 bases matching TRBD2. The germline V gene has CDR1 SNHLY and CDR2 FYNNEI. This CDR3 has 13 amino acids. The CDR3, as DNA: TGTGCAACCGCCGGGACTACGTTGAAGACCCAGTACTTC. Translation: CATAGTTLKTQYF.

V usage is TRBV2 and J usage is TRBJ1-2, with D hard to call. This CDR3 is 11 amino acids long. CDR1 is SNHLY and CDR2 is FYNNEI in the germline V gene. V was trimmed by 5 bases and J by 4 bases, leaving 5 bases between them. The CDR3 spells CASSLLYGYTF. In DNA form, the CDR3 reads TGTGCCAGCAGTCTCCTCTATGGCTACACCTTC.

This chain joins TRBV7-2 and TRBJ2-2, with 7 bases lining up with TRBD2. Germline CDR1 reads SGHTA; CDR2 reads FQGNSA. This CDR3 is built from 14 residues. The V segment lost 7 bases and the J segment 5 bases; nucleotides outside the gene matches: 7. The CDR3 DNA sequence: TGTGCCAGCAACCCGCTGCGGGGGACCGGGGAGCTGTTTTTT. The encoded protein is CASNPLRGTGELFF. Full variable domain (missing parts from reference TRBV7-2 and TRBJ2-2): GAGVSQSPSNKVTEKGKDVELRCDPISGHTALYWYRQSLGQGLEFLIYFQGNSAPDKSGLPSDRFSAERTGGSVSTLTIQRTQQEDSAVYLCASNPLRGTGELFFGEGSRLTVL.

The gene calls are TRBV12-5 and TRBJ2-7; 10 positions match TRBD2. This CDR3 comprises 14 residues. The V segment lost 6 bases and the J segment 7 bases; nucleotides outside the gene matches: 9. CDR1 is LGHNT, CDR2 FRNRAP, per germline. The CDR3 sequence: CASGRSGGPREQYF. For the CDR3, the DNA is TGTGCTAGTGGCCGTAGCGGGGGGCCCCGGGAGCAGTACTTC.

This clone showed up just a few times. The chain recombines TRBV19 with TRBJ1-3; D not certain. The CDR3 length is 16 residues. Germline V gene data show CDR1 as LNHDA and CDR2 as SQIVND (reference sequence). With 1 base removed from V and 4 bases from J, the gap between germline ends came to 14 bases. CDR3 sequence reads: CASSIARGRAGNTIYF. The CDR3, as DNA: TGTGCCAGTAGTATAGCGCGGGGAAGGGCCGGAAACACCATATATTTT.

The CDR3 is CASSLTDRDNYGYTF. CDR3 bases: TGTGCCAGCAGCCTCACTGACCGGGATAACTATGGCTACACCTTC. The chain links TRBV4-2 to TRBJ1-2; D is undetermined. The germline CDR1 and CDR2 sequences are LGHNA and YNFKEQ. V was shortened by 4 bases and J by 1 base, with 13 bases between the two germline ends. The length of the CDR3 is 15 residues.

V gene TRBV5-6 combines with J gene TRBJ1-2; 8 nucleotides align to TRBD1. V gave up 4 bases and J gave up 8 bases; unmatched junction bases: 13. Germline values: CDR1 SGHDT, CDR2 YYEEEE. The CDR3 length is 15 residues. The CDR3: CASSARTGLYGGYTF. In DNA, the CDR3 is TGTGCCAGCAGCGCCCGGACAGGGTTATACGGCGGCTACACCTTC.

To note about this clone: Germline is not matched at one junction end, which may reflect a read error. V usage is TRBV6-2 or TRBV6-3 and J usage is TRBJ1-2; 7 bases match TRBD1. Looked up from germline, CDR1 is MNHEY and CDR2 is SVGEGT. CDR3 length: 12 amino acids. The CDR3 protein is CASSYNRQGKSF. Written as DNA, the CDR3 is TGTGCCAGCAGTTACAACCGACAGGGAAAATCCTTC.

CDR3 coding DNA: TGTGCCAGCAGTGAAGTCAGAGAGACTACTGAAGCTTTCTTT. This sequence encodes CASSEVRETTEAFF. This sequence joins TRBV25-1 and TRBJ1-1; D call uncertain. Germline CDR1 and CDR2: MGHDK and SYGVNS. CDR3 length: 14 amino acids. Trimming took 2 bases from V and 5 from J, leaving 12 bases between them. The whole variable domain, remainder taken from reference TRBV25-1 and TRBJ1-1, is EADIYQTPRYLVIGTGKKITLECSQTMGHDKMYWYQQDPGMELHLIHYSYGVNSTEKGDLSSESTVSRIRTEHFPLTLESARPSHTSQYLCASSEVRETTEAFFGQGTRLTVV.

DNA of the CDR3: TGTGCCAGCAGCTGGGGACTAGCGGGGGCAACAGATACGCAGTATTTT. Its translation: CASSWGLAGATDTQYF. The chain couples TRBV5-4 to TRBJ2-3, with 14 bases lining up with TRBD2. CDR3 length: 16 amino acids. The germline gives CDR1 SGHNT, CDR2 YYREEE (reference sequence). With V trimmed by 3 bases and J by 3 bases, 3 bases remained unmatched.

The gene calls are TRBV6-6 and TRBJ1-2; 8 bases are shared with TRBD1. Unmatched junction bases numbered 4, after V lost 7 bases and J lost 6 bases. The CDR3 has 12 residues. Germline CDR1 is MNHNY and CDR2 is SVGAGI (reference sequence). The CDR3 here is CASTPGGHGYTF. The CDR3 coding sequence is TGTGCCAGCACCCCAGGGGGCCATGGCTACACCTTC.